This TCR beta chain was recovered during a study of T cell repertoires in cytomegalovirus infection. On the study more broadly: It can be stated that public TCR beta signatures indicated CMV infection as well as a matching HLA type.

V was clipped by 1 base and J by 4 bases, with 11 bases between them. This CDR3 contains 15 residues. Germline-derived CDR1 and CDR2 are LGHDT and YNNKEL (reference sequence). TCRdb reprocessed the reads with MiXCR, giving one entry per CDR3 protein. The table has nearly 450,000 distinct CDR3 sequences, about 33% seen once. Sequencing was carried out using PBMCs. The rearrangement joins TRBV3-1 to TRBJ1-5; weak D call: TRBD1 (5 bases). The sequence derives from a human donor in good health (CMV status not recorded). Some clones in this sample may be carry-over from other donors' samples. The CDR3 DNA follows: TGTGCCAGCAGCCAAGGTGAGGCAGGGAATCAGCCCCAGCATTTT. Protein product: CASSQGEAGNQPQHF.